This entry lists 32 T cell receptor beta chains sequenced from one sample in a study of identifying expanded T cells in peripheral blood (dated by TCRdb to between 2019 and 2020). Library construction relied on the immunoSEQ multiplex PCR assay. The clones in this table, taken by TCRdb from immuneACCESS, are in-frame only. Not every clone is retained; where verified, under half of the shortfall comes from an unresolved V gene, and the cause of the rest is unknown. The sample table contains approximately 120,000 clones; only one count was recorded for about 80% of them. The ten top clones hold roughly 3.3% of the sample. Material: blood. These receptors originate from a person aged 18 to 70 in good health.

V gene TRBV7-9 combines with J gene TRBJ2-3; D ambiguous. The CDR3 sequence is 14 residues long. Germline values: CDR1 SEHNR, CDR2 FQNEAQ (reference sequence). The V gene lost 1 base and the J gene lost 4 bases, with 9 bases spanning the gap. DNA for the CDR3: TGTGCCAGCAGCTTAGGATTCGGGCCAGATACGCAGTATTTT. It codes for CASSLGFGPDTQYF. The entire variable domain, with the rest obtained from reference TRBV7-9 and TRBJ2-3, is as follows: DTGVSQNPRHKITKRGQNVTFRCDPISEHNRLYWYRQTLGQGPEFLTYFQNEAQLEKSRLLSDRFSAERPKGSFSTLEIQRTEQGDSAMYLCASSLGFGPDTQYFGPGTRLTVL.

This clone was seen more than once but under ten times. The CDR3 sequence: CASSSQGASYNEQFF. CDR3 bases: TGTGCCAGCAGCTCTCAGGGGGCTTCCTACAATGAGCAGTTCTTC. The chain recombines TRBV5-8 with TRBJ2-1; 8 bases are shared with TRBD1. V lost 3 bases and J lost 1; bases outside the gene matches: 3. Germline lookup yields CDR1 SGHTS and CDR2 YDEGEE. CDR3 length: 15 amino acids.

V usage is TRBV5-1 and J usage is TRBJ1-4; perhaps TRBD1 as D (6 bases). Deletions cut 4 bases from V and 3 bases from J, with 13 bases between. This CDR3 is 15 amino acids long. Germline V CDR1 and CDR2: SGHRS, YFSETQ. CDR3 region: CASSPQGSANEKLFF. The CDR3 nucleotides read TGCGCCAGCAGCCCCCAGGGGTCGGCTAATGAAAAACTGTTTTTT.

DNA for the CDR3: TGTGCCTGGGGCGGCCCCGTTGGCTACACCTTC. As protein: CAWGGPVGYTF. The chain links TRBV30 to TRBJ1-2; D is unclear. V was clipped by 5 bases and J by 7 bases, with 11 bases between them. The CDR3 length is 11 residues. The V gene's germline CDR1 is GTSNPN and CDR2 SVGIG (reference sequence).

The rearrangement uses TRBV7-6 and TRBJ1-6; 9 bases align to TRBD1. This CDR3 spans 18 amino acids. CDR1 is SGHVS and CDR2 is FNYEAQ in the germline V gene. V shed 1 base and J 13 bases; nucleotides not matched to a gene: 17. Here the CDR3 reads CASSLVPRTGEIISPLHF. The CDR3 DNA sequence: TGTGCCAGCAGCTTAGTGCCCCGGACAGGGGAAATCATATCGCCCCTCCACTTT.

This chain's CDR3 is CAWRESGTYGYTF. The CDR3 DNA reads as TGTGCCTGGAGGGAGTCCGGGACCTATGGCTACACCTTC. The chain recombines TRBV30 with TRBJ1-2, with a tentative D call TRBD1 (5 bases). The V end was cut by 3 bases, the J end by 4 bases, with 12 bases between. This CDR3 contains 13 residues. Germline CDR1 is GTSNPN and CDR2 is SVGIG (reference sequence).

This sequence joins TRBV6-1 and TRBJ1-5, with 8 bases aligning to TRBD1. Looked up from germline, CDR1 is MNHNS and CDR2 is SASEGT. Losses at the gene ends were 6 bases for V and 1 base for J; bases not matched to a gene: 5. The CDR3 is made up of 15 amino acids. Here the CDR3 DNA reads TGTGCCAGCAGCATACAGGGGGTGAGCAATCAGCCCCAGCATTTT. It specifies CASSIQGVSNQPQHF.

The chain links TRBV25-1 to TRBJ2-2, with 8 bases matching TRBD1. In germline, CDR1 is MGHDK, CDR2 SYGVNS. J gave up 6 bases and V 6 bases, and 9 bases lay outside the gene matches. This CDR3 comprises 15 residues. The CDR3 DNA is TGTGCCAGCAGCGTTTCAACAGGGGGTGCCGGGGAGCTGTTTTTT. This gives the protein CASSVSTGGAGELFF.

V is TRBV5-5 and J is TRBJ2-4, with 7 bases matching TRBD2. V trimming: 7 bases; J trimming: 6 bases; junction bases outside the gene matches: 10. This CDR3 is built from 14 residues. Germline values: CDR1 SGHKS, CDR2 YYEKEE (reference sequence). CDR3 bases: TGTGCCAGCGAATTCGCGGGAGCCTCAAACATTCAGTACTTC. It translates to CASEFAGASNIQYF.

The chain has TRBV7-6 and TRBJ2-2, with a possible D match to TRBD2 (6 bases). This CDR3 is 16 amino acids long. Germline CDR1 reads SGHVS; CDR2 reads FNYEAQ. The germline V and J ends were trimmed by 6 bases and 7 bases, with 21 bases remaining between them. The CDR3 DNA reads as TGTGCCAGCAGAGGACTTTTGGAGGGGTTTAACGGGGAGCTGTTTTTT. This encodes CASRGLLEGFNGELFF.

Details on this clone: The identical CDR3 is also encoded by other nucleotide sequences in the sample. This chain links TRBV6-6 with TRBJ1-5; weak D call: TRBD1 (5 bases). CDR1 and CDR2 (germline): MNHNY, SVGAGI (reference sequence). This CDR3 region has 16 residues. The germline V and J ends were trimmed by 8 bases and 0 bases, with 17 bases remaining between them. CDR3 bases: TGTGCCAGCGGCGAGGGAGGTAGGGGTAGCAATCAGCCCCAGCATTTT. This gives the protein CASGEGGRGSNQPQHF.

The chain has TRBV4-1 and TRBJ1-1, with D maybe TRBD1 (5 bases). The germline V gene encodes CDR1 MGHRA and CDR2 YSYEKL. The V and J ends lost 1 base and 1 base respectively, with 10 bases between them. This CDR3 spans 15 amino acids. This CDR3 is CASSQGKTGNTEAFF. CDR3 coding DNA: TGCGCCAGCAGCCAAGGAAAAACAGGGAACACTGAAGCTTTCTTT.

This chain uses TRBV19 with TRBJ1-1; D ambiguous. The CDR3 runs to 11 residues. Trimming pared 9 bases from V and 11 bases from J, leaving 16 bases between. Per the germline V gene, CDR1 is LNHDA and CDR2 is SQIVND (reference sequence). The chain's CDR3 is CASRASRNAFF. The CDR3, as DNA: TGTGCCAGCCGGGCGTCCCGAAACGCTTTCTTT.

Here the CDR3 DNA reads TGTGCCGGAGGGGGGGCCGGGGAGCTGTTTTTT. Encoded protein: CAGGGAGELFF. This rearrangement joins TRBV7-8 to TRBJ2-2; a weak D match, TRBD2 (7 bases). Germline values: CDR1 SGHVS, CDR2 FQNEAQ. V dropped 11 bases and J dropped 6 bases, with 10 bases sitting between them. The CDR3 consists of 11 residues.

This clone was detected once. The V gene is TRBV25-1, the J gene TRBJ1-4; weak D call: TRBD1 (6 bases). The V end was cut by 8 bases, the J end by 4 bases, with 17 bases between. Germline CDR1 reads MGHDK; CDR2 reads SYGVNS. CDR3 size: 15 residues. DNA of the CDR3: TGTGCCAGCCGCGCTTCGGACAGAAGTAATGAAAAACTGTTTTTT. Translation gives CASRASDRSNEKLFF. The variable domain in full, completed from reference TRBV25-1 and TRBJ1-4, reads EADIYQTPRYLVIGTGKKITLECSQTMGHDKMYWYQQDPGMELHLIHYSYGVNSTEKGDLSSESTVSRIRTEHFPLTLESARPSHTSQYLCASRASDRSNEKLFFGSGTQLSVL.

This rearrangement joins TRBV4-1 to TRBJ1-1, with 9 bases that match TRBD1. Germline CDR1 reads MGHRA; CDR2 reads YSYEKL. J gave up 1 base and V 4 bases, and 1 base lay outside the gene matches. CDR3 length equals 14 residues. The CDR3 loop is CASSPGQGNTEAFF. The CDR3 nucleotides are TGCGCCAGCAGCCCGGGACAGGGGAACACTGAAGCTTTCTTT.

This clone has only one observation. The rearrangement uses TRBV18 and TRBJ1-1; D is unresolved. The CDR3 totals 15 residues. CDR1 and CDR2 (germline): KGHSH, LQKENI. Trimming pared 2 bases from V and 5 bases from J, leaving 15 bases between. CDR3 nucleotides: TGTGCCAGCTCACCAGCCAATACGGGGAAGACTGAAGCTTTCTTT. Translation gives CASSPANTGKTEAFF.

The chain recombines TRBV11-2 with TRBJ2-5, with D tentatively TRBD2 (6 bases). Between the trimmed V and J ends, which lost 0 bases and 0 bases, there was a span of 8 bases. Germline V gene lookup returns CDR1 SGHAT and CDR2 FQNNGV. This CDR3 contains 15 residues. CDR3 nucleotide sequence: TGTGCCAGCAGCTTAGAGGGCGGGGACCAAGAGACCCAGTACTTC. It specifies CASSLEGGDQETQYF.

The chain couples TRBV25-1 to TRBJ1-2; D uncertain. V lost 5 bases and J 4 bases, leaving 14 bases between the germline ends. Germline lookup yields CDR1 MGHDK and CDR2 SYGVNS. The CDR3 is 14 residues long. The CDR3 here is CASSTDRWGYGYTF. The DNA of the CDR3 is TGTGCCAGCAGTACGGACCGTTGGGGCTATGGCTACACCTTC.

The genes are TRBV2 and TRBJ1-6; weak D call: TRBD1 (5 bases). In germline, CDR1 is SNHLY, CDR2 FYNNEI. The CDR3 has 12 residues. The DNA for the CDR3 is TGTGCTTGCATGGGGGAGGATTCACCCCTCCACTTT. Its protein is CACMGEDSPLHF. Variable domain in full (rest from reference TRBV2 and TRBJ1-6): EPEVTQTPSHQVTQMGQEVILRCVPISNHLYFYWYRQILGQKVEFLVSFYNNEISEKSEIFDDQFSVERPDGSNFTLKIRSTKLEDSAMYFCACMGEDSPLHFGNGTRLTVT.

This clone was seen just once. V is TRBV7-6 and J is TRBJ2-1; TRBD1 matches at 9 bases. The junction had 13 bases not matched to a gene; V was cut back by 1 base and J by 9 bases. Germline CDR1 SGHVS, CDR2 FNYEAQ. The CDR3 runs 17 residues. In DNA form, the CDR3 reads TGTGCCAGCAGCTTAGAAGGGACAGGGCCCCTGCGAGGTGAGCAGTTCTTC. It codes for CASSLEGTGPLRGEQFF.

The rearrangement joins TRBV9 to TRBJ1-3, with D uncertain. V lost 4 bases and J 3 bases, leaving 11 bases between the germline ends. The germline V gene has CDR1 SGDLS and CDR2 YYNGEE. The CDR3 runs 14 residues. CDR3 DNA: TGTGCCAGCAGCACCCGGGAGCATGGAAACACCATATATTTT. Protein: CASSTREHGNTIYF.

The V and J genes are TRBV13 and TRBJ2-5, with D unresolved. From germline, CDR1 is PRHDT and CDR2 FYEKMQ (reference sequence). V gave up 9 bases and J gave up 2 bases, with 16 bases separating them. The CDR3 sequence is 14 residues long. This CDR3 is CARDPGRRQETQYF. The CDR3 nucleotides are TGTGCCAGAGACCCAGGACGGCGACAAGAGACCCAGTACTTC. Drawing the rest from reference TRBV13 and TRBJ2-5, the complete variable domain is AAGVIQSPRHLIKEKRETATLKCYPIPRHDTVYWYQQGPGQDPQFLISFYEKMQSDKGSIPDRFSAQQFSDYHSELNMSSLELGDSALYFCARDPGRRQETQYFGPGTRLLVL.

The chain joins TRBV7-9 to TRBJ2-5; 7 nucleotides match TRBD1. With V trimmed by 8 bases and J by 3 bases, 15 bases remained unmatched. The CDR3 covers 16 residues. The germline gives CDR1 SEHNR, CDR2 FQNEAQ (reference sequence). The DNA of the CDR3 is TGTGCCAGCGGAACCCCCTTGGACAGGAGAAAAGAGACCCAGTACTTC. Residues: CASGTPLDRRKETQYF.

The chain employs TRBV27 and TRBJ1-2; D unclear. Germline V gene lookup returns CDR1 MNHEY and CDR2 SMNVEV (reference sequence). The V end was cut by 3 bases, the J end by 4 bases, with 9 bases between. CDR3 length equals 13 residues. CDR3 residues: CASSLGRSYGYTF. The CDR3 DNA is TGTGCCAGCAGTTTGGGCAGGTCCTATGGCTACACCTTC.

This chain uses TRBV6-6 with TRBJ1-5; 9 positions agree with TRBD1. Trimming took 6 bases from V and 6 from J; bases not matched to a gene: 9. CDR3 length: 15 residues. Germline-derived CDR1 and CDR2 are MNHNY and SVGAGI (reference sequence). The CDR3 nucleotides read TGTGCCAGCAGACCCGGGACAGGGAGGGTTCAGCCCCAGCATTTT. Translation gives CASRPGTGRVQPQHF.

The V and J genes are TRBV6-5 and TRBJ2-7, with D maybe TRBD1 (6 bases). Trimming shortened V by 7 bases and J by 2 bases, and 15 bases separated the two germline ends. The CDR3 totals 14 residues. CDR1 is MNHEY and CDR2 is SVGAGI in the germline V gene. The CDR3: CASTLGGPPYEQYF. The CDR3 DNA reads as TGTGCCAGCACCCTAGGGGGTCCCCCCTACGAGCAGTACTTC.

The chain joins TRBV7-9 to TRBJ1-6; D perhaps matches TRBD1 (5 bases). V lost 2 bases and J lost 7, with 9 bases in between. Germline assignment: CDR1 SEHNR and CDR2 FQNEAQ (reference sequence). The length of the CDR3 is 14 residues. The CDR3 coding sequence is TGTGCCAGCAGCTTAAGACAGAAGAATTCACCCCTCCACTTT. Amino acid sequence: CASSLRQKNSPLHF.

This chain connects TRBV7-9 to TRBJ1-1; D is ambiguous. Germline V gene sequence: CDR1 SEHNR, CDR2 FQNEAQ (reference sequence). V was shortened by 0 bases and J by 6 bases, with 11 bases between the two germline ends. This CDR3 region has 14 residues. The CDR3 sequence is CASSLANLGPEAFF. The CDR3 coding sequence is TGTGCCAGCAGCTTAGCAAACCTGGGCCCTGAAGCTTTCTTT.

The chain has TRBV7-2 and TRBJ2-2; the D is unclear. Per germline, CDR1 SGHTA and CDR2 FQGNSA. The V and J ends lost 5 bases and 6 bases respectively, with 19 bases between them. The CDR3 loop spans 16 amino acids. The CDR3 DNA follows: TGTGCCAGCAGCGGGGTAACACCCATCATAGCCGGGGAGCTGTTTTTT. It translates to CASSGVTPIIAGELFF.

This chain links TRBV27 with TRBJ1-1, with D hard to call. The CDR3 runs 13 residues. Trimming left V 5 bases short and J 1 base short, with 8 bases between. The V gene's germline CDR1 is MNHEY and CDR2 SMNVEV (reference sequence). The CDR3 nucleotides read TGTGCCAGCAGTGGCTGGAAGAACACTGAAGCTTTCTTT. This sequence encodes CASSGWKNTEAFF.

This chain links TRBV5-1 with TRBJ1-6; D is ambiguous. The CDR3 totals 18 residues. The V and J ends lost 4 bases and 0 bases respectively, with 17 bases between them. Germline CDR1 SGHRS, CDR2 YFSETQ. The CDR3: CASSPRARTYSYNSPLHF. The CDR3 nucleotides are TGCGCCAGCAGCCCCCGGGCCCGAACCTACTCCTATAATTCACCCCTCCACTTT.